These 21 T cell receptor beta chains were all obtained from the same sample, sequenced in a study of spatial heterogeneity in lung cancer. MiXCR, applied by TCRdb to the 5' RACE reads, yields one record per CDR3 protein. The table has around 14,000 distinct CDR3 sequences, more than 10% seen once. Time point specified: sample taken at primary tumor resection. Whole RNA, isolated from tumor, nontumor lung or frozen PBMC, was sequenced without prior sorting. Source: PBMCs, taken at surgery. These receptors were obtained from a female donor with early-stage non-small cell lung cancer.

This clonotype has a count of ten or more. This chain's CDR3 is CSAPRGETQYF. The CDR3, as DNA: TGCAGTGCCCCGCGGGGGGAGACCCAGTACTTC. The chain couples TRBV20-1 to TRBJ2-5; 7 bases map to TRBD2. CDR1 is DFQATT, CDR2 SNEGSKA, per germline (reference sequence). V shed 6 bases and J 5 bases; nucleotides not matched to a gene: 3. There are 11 residues in the CDR3.

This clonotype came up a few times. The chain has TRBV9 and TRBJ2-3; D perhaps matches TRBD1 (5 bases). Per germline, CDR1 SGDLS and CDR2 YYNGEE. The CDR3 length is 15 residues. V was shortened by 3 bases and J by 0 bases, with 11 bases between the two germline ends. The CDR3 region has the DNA TGTGCCAGCAGCGCGACAGTCTCTAGCACAGATACGCAGTATTTT. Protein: CASSATVSSTDTQYF.

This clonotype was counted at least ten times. CDR3 nucleotides: TGTGCCAGCAGCCAATCATCTGGGACCGTAGCACGAAATGAAAAACTGTTTTTT. It is translated as CASSQSSGTVARNEKLFF. J is TRBJ1-4 and V is TRBV3-1, with a weak D call TRBD1 (5 bases). Trimming removed 2 bases from V and 5 bases from J, with 21 bases in between. CDR1 LGHDT and CDR2 YNNKEL come from the germline V gene (reference sequence). The CDR3 contains 18 residues.

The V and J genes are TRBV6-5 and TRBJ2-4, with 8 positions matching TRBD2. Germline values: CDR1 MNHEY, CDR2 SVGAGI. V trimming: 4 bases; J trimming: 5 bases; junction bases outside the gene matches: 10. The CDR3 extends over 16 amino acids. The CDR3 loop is CASSLNSGAGENIQYF. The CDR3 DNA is TGTGCCAGCAGTTTAAATAGCGGGGCCGGGGAAAACATTCAGTACTTC.

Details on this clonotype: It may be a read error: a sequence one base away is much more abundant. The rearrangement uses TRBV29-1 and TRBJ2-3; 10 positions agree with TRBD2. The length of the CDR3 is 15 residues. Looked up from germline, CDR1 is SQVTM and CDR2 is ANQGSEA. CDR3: CSAPAASGGTNTQYF. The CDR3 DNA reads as TGCAGCGCCCCCGCGGCTAGCGGGGGCACAAATACGCAGTATTTT.

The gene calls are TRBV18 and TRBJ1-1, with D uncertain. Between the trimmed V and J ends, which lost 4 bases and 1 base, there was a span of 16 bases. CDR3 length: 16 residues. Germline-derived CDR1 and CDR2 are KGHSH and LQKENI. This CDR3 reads CASSRISSGSNTEAFF. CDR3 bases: TGTGCCAGCTCACGGATTTCGAGTGGGTCGAACACTGAAGCTTTCTTT.

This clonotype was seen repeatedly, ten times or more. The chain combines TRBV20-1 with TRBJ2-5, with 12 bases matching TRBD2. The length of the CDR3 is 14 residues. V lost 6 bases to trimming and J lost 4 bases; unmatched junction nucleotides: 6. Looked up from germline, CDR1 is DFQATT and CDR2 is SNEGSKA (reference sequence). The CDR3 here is CSAGTSGFGETQYF. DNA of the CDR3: TGCAGTGCCGGGACTAGCGGGTTTGGAGAGACCCAGTACTTC.

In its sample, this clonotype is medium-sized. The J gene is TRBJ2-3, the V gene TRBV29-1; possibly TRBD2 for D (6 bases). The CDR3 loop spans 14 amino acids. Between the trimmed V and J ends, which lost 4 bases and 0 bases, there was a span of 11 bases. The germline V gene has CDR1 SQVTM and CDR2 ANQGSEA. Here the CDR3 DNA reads TGCAGCGTTGTTCCACGGGGGAGCACAGATACGCAGTATTTT. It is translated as CSVVPRGSTDTQYF.

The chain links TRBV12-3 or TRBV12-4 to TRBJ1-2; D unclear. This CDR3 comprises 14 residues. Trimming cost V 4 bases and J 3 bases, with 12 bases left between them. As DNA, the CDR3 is TGTGCCAGCAGTTCCCATGGGAAGGACTATGGCTACACCTTC. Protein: CASSSHGKDYGYTF.

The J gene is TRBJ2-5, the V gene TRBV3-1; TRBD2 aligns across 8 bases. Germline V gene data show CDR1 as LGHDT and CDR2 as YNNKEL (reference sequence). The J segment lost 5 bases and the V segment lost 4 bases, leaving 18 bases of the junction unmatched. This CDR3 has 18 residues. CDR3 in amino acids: CASSPLPSGGFQSETQYF. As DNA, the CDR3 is TGTGCCAGCAGCCCCCTCCCCAGCGGGGGTTTTCAATCGGAGACCCAGTACTTC.

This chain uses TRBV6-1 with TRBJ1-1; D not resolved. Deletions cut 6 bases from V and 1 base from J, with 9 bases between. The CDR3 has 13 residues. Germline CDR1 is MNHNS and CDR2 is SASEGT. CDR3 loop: CASRYTENTEAFF. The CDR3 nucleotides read TGTGCCAGCAGATACACTGAGAACACTGAAGCTTTCTTT.

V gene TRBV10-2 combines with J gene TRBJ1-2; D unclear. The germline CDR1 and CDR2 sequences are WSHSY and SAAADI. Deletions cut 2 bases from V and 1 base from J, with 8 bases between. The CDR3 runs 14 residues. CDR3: CASSETQFNYGYTF. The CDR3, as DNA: TGCGCCAGCAGTGAGACACAATTTAACTATGGCTACACCTTC.

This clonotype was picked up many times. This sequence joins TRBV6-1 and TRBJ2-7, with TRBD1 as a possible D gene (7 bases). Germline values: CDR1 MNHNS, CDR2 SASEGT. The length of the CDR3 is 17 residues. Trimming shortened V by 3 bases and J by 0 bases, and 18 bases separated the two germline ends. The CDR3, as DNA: TGTGCCAGCAGTGACCCAATGACAGGGAGGAACTCCTACGAGCAGTACTTC. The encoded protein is CASSDPMTGRNSYEQYF.

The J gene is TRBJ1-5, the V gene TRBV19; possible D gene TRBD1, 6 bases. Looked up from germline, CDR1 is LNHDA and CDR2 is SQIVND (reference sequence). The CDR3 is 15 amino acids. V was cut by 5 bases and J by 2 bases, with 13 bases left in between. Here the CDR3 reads CASSPAGDGNQPQHF. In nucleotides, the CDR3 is TGTGCCAGTAGTCCTGCAGGGGATGGCAATCAGCCCCAGCATTTT.

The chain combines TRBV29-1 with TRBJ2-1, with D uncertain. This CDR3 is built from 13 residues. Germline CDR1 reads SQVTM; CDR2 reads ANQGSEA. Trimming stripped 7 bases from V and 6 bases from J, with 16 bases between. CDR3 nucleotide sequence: TGCAGCGCCCCTCGGACGCAACTCAATGAGCAGTTCTTC. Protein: CSAPRTQLNEQFF.

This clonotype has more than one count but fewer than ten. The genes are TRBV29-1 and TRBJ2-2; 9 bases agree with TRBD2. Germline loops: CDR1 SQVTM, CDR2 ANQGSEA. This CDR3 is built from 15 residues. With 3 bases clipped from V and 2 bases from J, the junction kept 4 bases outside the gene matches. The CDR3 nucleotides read TGCAGCGTTGACCTTAGCGGGGGTAACACCGGGGAGCTGTTTTTT. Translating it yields CSVDLSGGNTGELFF.

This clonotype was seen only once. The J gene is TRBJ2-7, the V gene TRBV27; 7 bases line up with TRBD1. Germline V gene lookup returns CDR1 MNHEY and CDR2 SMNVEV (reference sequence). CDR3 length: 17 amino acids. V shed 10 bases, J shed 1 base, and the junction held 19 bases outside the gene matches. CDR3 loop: CATKVRHRDSSSYEQYF. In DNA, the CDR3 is TGTGCCACAAAAGTTAGACACCGGGACAGTTCGTCCTACGAGCAGTACTTC.

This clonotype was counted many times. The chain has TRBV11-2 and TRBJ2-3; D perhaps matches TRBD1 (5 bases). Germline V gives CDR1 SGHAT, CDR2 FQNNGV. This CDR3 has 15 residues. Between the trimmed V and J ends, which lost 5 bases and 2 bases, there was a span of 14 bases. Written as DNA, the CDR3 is TGTGCCAGCAGCATTGACAGCTCAGACACAGATACGCAGTATTTT. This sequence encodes CASSIDSSDTDTQYF.

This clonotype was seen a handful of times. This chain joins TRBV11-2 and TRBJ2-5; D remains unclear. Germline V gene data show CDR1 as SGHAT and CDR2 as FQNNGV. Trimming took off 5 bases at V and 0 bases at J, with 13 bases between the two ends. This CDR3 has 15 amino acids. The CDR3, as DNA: TGTGCCAGCAGCCCCCTTGAAGGAGACCAAGAGACCCAGTACTTC. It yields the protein CASSPLEGDQETQYF. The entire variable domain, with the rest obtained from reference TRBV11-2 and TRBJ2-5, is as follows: EAGVAQSPRYKIIEKRQSVAFWCNPISGHATLYWYQQILGQGPKLLIQFQNNGVVDDSQLPKDRFSAERLKGVDSTLKIQPAKLEDSAVYLCASSPLEGDQETQYFGPGTRLLVL.

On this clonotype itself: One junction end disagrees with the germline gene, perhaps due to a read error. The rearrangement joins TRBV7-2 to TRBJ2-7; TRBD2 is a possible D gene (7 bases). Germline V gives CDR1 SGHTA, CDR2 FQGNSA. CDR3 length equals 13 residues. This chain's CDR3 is CVSSLVQGGEQYF. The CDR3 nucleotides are TGTGTCAGCAGCTTAGTACAGGGAGGGGAGCAGTACTTC.

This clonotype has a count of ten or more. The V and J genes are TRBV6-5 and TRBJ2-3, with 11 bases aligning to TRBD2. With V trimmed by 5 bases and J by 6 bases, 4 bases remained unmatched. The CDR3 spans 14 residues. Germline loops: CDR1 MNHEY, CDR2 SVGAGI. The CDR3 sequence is CASSQRTSGDTQYF. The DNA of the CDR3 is TGTGCCAGCAGTCAAAGGACTAGCGGGGATACGCAGTATTTT.